This T cell receptor (beta chain) was recovered during a study of blood T cell repertoires in COVID-19 (dated by TCRdb to the early 2020s). General notes on the study: Collaborator samples came from the United States, Italy and Spain and covered acute and convalescent phases of COVID-19. The material from the prospective study consisted of cDNA or gDNA derived from T cells, B-cell-depleted T cells, or PBMCs. The sample metadata nearly always contained a de-identified subject ID, COVID-19 status, age in years and sex. Subjects who had been exposed to COVID-19, were actively infected with it, or had recovered from it provided the deeply sampled blood TCRbeta repertoires that made up the dataset. Where available, HLA class I and class II types were taken from metadata supplied by the sample provider and were not determined by assay-based typing. Samples came from the ongoing ImmuneRACE study (first 160 participants) plus 1,254 subjects from 6 global collaborators. The repertoires were released in a freely available public database intended as a resource for research on the immune response to SARS-CoV-2. Study-wide conclusions, independent of this receptor: How much clinical and demographic metadata was included differed by source and by participant, and the metadata was provided uncurated.

The immunoSEQ Assay, a bias-controlled multiplex PCR, was used to amplify TCRbeta CDR3 regions from genomic DNA. As for the authors' bioinformatics: Nucleated cell counts per sample were estimated from amplification of reference gene primers within the assay. Sequence reads were collapsed and filtered to measure the absolute abundance of every unique TCRbeta CDR3 rearrangement. Productive Simpson clonality was computed per sample as the square root of Simpson's diversity index over productive rearrangements. TCRdb retrieved this table from immuneACCESS and kept in-frame rearrangements only. Not all clones are present; in checked studies, unresolved V genes account for under half, and no reason is known for the remainder. That table furnishes V, J and clone size, whereas the DNA furnished D and trimming. Across this sample there are 350,000 to 400,000 clones, with 65% to 90% seen only once. The ten largest make up about 7% of the sample.

Measured from the cysteine to the phenylalanine, the CDR3 is 17 residues long. The read is trimmed to its CDR3 DNA, 51 bases read in frame from base 1. In the germline V gene, CDR1 corresponds to MNHEY and CDR2 to SVGEGT. V ends up 2 bases short and J 2 bases short, with an unmatched junction base count of 6. One collaborating source in Seattle enrolled patients during active infection and followed them longitudinally through the course of disease. Each collaborating institution followed its own protocols to collect whole blood in K2EDTA tubes. Collaborator samples were shipped for TCRbeta analysis as frozen whole blood, isolated PBMCs, or DNA extracted from either sample type. With respect to this clone: Its specific antigen is unknown. The record has no base qualities; no much larger clone is one base away.

Sequencing input: peripheral blood. The rearranged segments are TRBV6-2 or TRBV6-3 and TRBJ2-5; 12 junctional bases match TRBD2. This TCR came from a woman aged 55-69 years with COVID-19, enrolled during active disease. The CDR3 sequence is CASSYVLAGGVQETQYF. The DNA sequence is TGTGCCAGCAGTTACGTCCTAGCGGGGGGGGTTCAAGAGACCCAGTACTTC.